The rows below give T cell receptor beta chains drawn from one sample of a study of PD-1 blockade in classical Hodgkin lymphoma. Libraries were prepared by immunoSEQ multiplex PCR; TCRdb keeps only in-frame clonotypes and omits some of them. The table has around 99,000 clones, 81% seen once. This material consisted of peripheral blood mononuclear cells (PBMCs), taken before the second cycle of nivolumab. These receptors were obtained from a human donor with classical Hodgkin lymphoma. CDR3s include the opening cysteine and the closing phenylalanine or tryptophan. A D gene is named only where the DNA matches it firmly. Clone size, where shown, is once, few, many, or a class for clones that have expanded.

d_call j_call clone_size v_call cdr3_aa cdr3_nt
- TRBJ1-1 - TRBV18 CASSQDHPTEAFF TGTGCCAGCTCACAAGACCACCCCACTGAAGCTTTCTTT
- TRBJ2-2 - TRBV7-9 CASSLSPEGAGELFF TGTGCCAGCAGCTTAAGTCCGGAGGGGGCCGGGGAGCTGTTTTTT
TRBD1 TRBJ2-5 - TRBV7-9 CASSLPQGYQETQYF TGTGCCAGCAGCCTCCCACAGGGGTACCAAGAGACCCAGTACTTC
- TRBJ1-1 - TRBV25-1 CASSDGKGGDTEAFF TGTGCCAGCAGTGACGGTAAGGGGGGTGACACTGAAGCTTTCTTT
- TRBJ2-7 - TRBV7-9 CASSLWAGNEQYF TGTGCCAGCAGCTTGTGGGCAGGGAACGAGCAGTACTTC
- TRBJ2-1 - TRBV13 CASSLTGVSYNEQFF TGTGCCAGCAGCTTGACGGGGGTCTCCTACAATGAGCAGTTCTTC
- TRBJ1-1 - TRBV11-2 CASSLVRGNTEAFF TGTGCCAGCAGCTTAGTAAGAGGGAACACTGAAGCTTTCTTT
TRBD1 TRBJ1-5 - TRBV7-9 CASSLAPGTGDHQPQHF TGTGCCAGCAGCTTAGCTCCCGGGACAGGGGACCATCAGCCCCAGCATTTT
- TRBJ2-5 - TRBV6-5 CASRQGGRETQYF TGTGCCAGCAGGCAAGGGGGGAGGGAGACCCAGTACTTC
- TRBJ1-2 - TRBV5-6 CASSLGTPYGYTF TGTGCCAGCAGCTTGGGGACACCCTATGGCTACACCTTC
TRBD1 TRBJ1-2 few TRBV28 CATNSPGQAEDGYTF TGTGCCACCAACAGTCCGGGACAGGCGGAAGATGGCTACACCTTC
TRBD1 TRBJ1-2 once TRBV18 CASSQGQVPNYGYTF TGTGCCAGCTCCCAGGGACAGGTTCCGAACTATGGCTACACCTTC
TRBD2 TRBJ2-3 - TRBV7-2 CASSGGGSRDTQYF TGTGCCAGCAGCGGCGGCGGGAGTCGGGATACGCAGTATTTT
- TRBJ1-2 - TRBV25-1 CASSDTRGVYGYTF TGTGCCAGCAGTGATACGAGAGGGGTCTATGGCTACACCTTC
TRBD1 TRBJ2-3 few TRBV5-1 CASSLFRGRTDTQYF TGCGCCAGCAGCTTGTTCAGGGGGCGGACAGATACGCAGTATTTT
- TRBJ2-5 - TRBV6-5 CASSYGRNQETQYF TGTGCCAGCAGTTACGGCAGAAACCAAGAGACCCAGTACTTC
- TRBJ1-3 - TRBV7-9 CASSLSSGNTIYF TGTGCCAGCAGCTTGAGCTCTGGAAACACCATATATTTT
TRBD2 TRBJ2-7 - TRBV5-4 CASSSPREGREQYF TGTGCCAGCAGCTCGCCACGGGAGGGCCGGGAGCAGTACTTC
- TRBJ1-6 - TRBV10-2 CASSEAPASPLHF TGCGCCAGCAGTGAGGCCCCGGCCTCACCCCTCCACTTT
TRBD2 TRBJ2-5 - TRBV10-3 CATTTSGSFETQYF TGTGCCACTACGACTAGCGGGAGTTTTGAGACCCAGTACTTC
- TRBJ2-2 - TRBV30 CAWSLARGGELFF TGTGCCTGGAGTTTGGCCCGAGGCGGGGAGCTGTTTTTT
- TRBJ1-2 few TRBV2 CASNEDSYGYTF TGTGCCAGCAACGAAGACAGCTATGGCTACACCTTC
- TRBJ1-1 - TRBV15 CATSRDPGANTEAFF TGTGCCACCAGCAGAGATCCGGGGGCAAACACTGAAGCTTTCTTT
TRBD1 TRBJ1-1 - TRBV7-8 CASSRQGAGTEAFF TGTGCCAGCAGCAGACAGGGGGCAGGCACTGAAGCTTTCTTT
TRBD2 TRBJ2-1 - TRBV5-4 CASSLILLGLANEQFF TGTGCCAGCAGCTTGATATTGTTGGGACTAGCGAATGAGCAGTTCTTC
- TRBJ1-1 - TRBV19 CASKEREGTEAFF TGTGCCAGTAAAGAGCGGGAGGGCACTGAAGCTTTCTTT
- TRBJ2-6 - TRBV5-4 CASSSKITGANVLTF TGTGCCAGCAGCTCAAAAATCACTGGGGCCAACGTCCTGACTTTC
- TRBJ2-1 - TRBV5-3 CARSLGPGEVF TGTGCCAGAAGCTTGGGCCCAGGGGAGGTCTTC
TRBD1 TRBJ1-2 - TRBV2 CASGRGQGARVDGYTF TGTGCCTCGGGGCGGGGACAGGGGGCGCGGGTGGATGGCTACACCTTC
TRBD2 TRBJ2-2 - TRBV9 CASSPQGLAGTGELFF TGTGCCAGCAGCCCCCAGGGTCTAGCGGGCACCGGGGAGCTGTTTTTT
- TRBJ2-7 - TRBV7-2 CASSLLGAGYEQYF TGTGCCAGCAGCCTCCTGGGGGCCGGCTACGAGCAGTACTTC
- TRBJ2-4 few TRBV14 CASSPNLLLGSLAKNIQYF TGTGCCAGCAGCCCCAATCTCCTACTAGGATCCTTGGCCAAAAACATTCAGTACTTC
TRBD1 TRBJ2-2 - TRBV7-8 CASRVDRVSLGLFF TGTGCCAGCAGGGTCGACAGGGTCAGTTTAGGGCTGTTTTTT
- TRBJ1-3 - TRBV9 CASTRGSGNTIYF TGTGCCAGCACGCGGGGCTCTGGAAACACCATATATTTT
- TRBJ2-1 - TRBV29-1 CSVEDLPGNEQFF TGCAGCGTTGAAGATCTTCCGGGCAATGAGCAGTTCTTC
TRBD2 TRBJ2-2 - TRBV7-2 CASSSDGGRDTGELFF TGTGCCAGCAGCTCAGACGGGGGGAGAGACACCGGGGAGCTGTTTTTT
TRBD2 TRBJ2-1 - TRBV7-8 CASSLSAGAGAYNEQFF TGTGCCAGCAGCTTAAGCGCGGGAGCGGGAGCCTACAATGAGCAGTTCTTC
TRBD1 TRBJ1-1 few TRBV10-3 CAISMTGAILEAFF TGTGCCATCAGTATGACAGGGGCGATACTTGAAGCTTTCTTT